The 19 T cell receptor beta chains given below trace back to one sample, sequenced in a study of T cell responses to AZD1222 COVID-19 vaccine. Repertoires were generated with immunoSEQ multiplex PCR, while TCRdb's copy carries only in-frame clones and drops some. The table records some 120,000 clones, roughly 88% of them present only once. The sample was peripheral blood, taken on day 0 of AZD1222 vaccination. These TCRs come from an adult in good health.

V usage is TRBV7-2 and J usage is TRBJ2-1; D assignment may be TRBD1 or TRBD2 (5 bases each). CDR1 is SGHTA, CDR2 FQGNSA, per germline. The V and J ends lost 0 bases and 5 bases respectively, with 14 bases between them. The CDR3 loop spans 16 amino acids. The CDR3 DNA follows: TGTGCCAGCAGCTTAGCGGGGCGGGTTCGGAACAATGAGCAGTTCTTC. This sequence encodes CASSLAGRVRNNEQFF.

V and J are TRBV6-2 or TRBV6-3 and TRBJ1-1; D ambiguous. Per the germline V gene, CDR1 is MNHEY and CDR2 is SVGEGT. Trimming removed 6 bases at V and 5 bases at J, with 19 bases between. This CDR3 region has 15 residues. The CDR3, as DNA: TGTGCCAGCAGCCTATCGACAATCCCAAGGACTGAAGCTTTCTTT. Amino acids: CASSLSTIPRTEAFF.

The rearrangement uses TRBV15 and TRBJ2-5; D remains ambiguous. This CDR3 comprises 13 residues. V was cut by 2 bases and J by 5 bases, with 9 bases left in between. Germline CDR1 LNHNV, CDR2 YYDKDF (reference sequence). The CDR3 nucleotides are TGTGCCACCAGCAGACAAAACGGGGAGACCCAGTACTTC. This gives the protein CATSRQNGETQYF.

This clone has just a few counts. The chain links TRBV3-1 (or the pseudogene TRBV3-2) to TRBJ2-5, with 9 bases aligning to TRBD2. This CDR3 spans 14 amino acids. V gave up 4 bases and J gave up 7 bases; unmatched junction bases: 7. The germline gives CDR1 LGHDT, CDR2 YNNKEL (reference sequence). Written as DNA, the CDR3 is TGTGCCAGCAGCCCTAGCGGGGACCTCCGGACCCAGTACTTC. Amino acids: CASSPSGDLRTQYF.

V usage is TRBV6-5 and J usage is TRBJ2-7, with D perhaps TRBD1 (6 bases). The CDR3 loop spans 13 amino acids. Per the germline V gene, CDR1 is MNHEY and CDR2 is SVGAGI. V was pared by 5 bases and J by 1 base, with 9 bases between. The chain's CDR3 is CASSLTGSYEQYF. Here the CDR3 DNA reads TGTGCCAGCAGTCTTACAGGGTCCTACGAGCAGTACTTC.

The J gene is TRBJ1-5, the V gene TRBV7-2; D gene unclear. Germline assignment: CDR1 SGHTA and CDR2 FQGNSA. V was trimmed by 4 bases and J by 3 bases, leaving 7 bases between them. This CDR3 comprises 13 residues. The DNA of the CDR3 is TGTGCCAGCAGCTGGAATACCAATCAGCCCCAGCATTTT. Encoded protein: CASSWNTNQPQHF.

The J gene is TRBJ1-2, the V gene TRBV27; D call uncertain. The CDR3 sequence is 14 residues long. Trimming left V 4 bases short and J 8 bases short, with 17 bases between. Germline V CDR1 and CDR2: MNHEY, SMNVEV (reference sequence). The CDR3 DNA reads as TGTGCCAGCAGTTCCCACTCTGTTGGTATAGGCTACACCTTC. Residues: CASSSHSVGIGYTF.

The chain links TRBV19 to TRBJ2-2, with D possibly called TRBD1 or TRBD2 (5 bases each). CDR1 and CDR2 (germline): LNHDA, SQIVND (reference sequence). V lost 11 bases and J 6 bases, leaving 16 bases between the germline ends. The CDR3 spans 13 residues. The DNA for the CDR3 is TGTGCCGAACCGGGCAGGGACCCCGGGGAGCTGTTTTTT. This sequence encodes CAEPGRDPGELFF.

V gene TRBV9 combines with J gene TRBJ1-4, with a tentative D call TRBD1 (5 bases). Germline V gene sequence: CDR1 SGDLS, CDR2 YYNGEE. The CDR3 consists of 15 residues. Between the trimmed V and J ends, which lost 3 bases and 8 bases, there was a span of 17 bases. This CDR3 is CASSAHQGEWEKLFF. CDR3 DNA sequence: TGTGCCAGCAGCGCCCACCAGGGAGAATGGGAAAAACTGTTTTTT.

The chain recombines TRBV11-2 with TRBJ1-2; D gene uncertain. Germline V CDR1 and CDR2: SGHAT, FQNNGV. V was pared by 6 bases and J by 6 bases, with 14 bases between. The CDR3 runs to 13 residues. As DNA, the CDR3 is TGTGCCAGCAGTCCTCTCAGCTGGGATGGCTACACCTTC. Amino acids: CASSPLSWDGYTF.

The V call is TRBV28, the J call TRBJ2-3; 7 bases match TRBD2. J gave up 2 bases and V 3 bases, and 5 bases lay outside the gene matches. The CDR3 spans 15 residues. CDR1 is MDHEN and CDR2 is SYDVKM in the germline V gene. The CDR3 nucleotides are TGTGCCAGCAGTTTCACTAGCGATAACACAGATACGCAGTATTTT. It translates to CASSFTSDNTDTQYF. The full variable domain, its missing parts supplied by reference TRBV28 and TRBJ2-3, is DVKVTQSSRYLVKRTGEKVFLECVQDMDHENMFWYRQDPGLGLRLIYFSYDVKMKEKGDIPEGYSVSREKKERFSLILESASTNQTSMYLCASSFTSDNTDTQYFGPGTRLTVL.

This clone was seen once. V is TRBV3-1 (or the pseudogene TRBV3-2) and J is TRBJ2-1, with 8 nucleotides matching TRBD2. CDR3 length equals 16 residues. From germline, CDR1 is LGHDT and CDR2 YNNKEL (reference sequence). V shed 1 base and J 4 bases; nucleotides not matched to a gene: 6. CDR3 DNA: TGTGCCAGCAGCCAAGCTAGTAGCGGGGTGTACAATGAGCAGTTCTTC. It translates to CASSQASSGVYNEQFF.

This clone was observed once. The chain joins TRBV9 to TRBJ2-7; 7 positions agree with TRBD1. J gave up 2 bases and V 4 bases, and 9 bases lay outside the gene matches. Per the germline V gene, CDR1 is SGDLS and CDR2 is YYNGEE. This CDR3 contains 15 residues. This chain's CDR3 is CASSSGTADTYEQYF. The CDR3 coding sequence is TGTGCCAGCAGCTCCGGGACAGCGGATACCTACGAGCAGTACTTC.

This clone turned up a few times. The chain carries TRBV9 and TRBJ1-3; 9 bases are a match to TRBD1. This CDR3 comprises 17 residues. Germline V gene sequence: CDR1 SGDLS, CDR2 YYNGEE. With 2 bases clipped from V and 8 bases from J, the junction kept 14 bases outside the gene matches. The CDR3 nucleotides are TGTGCCAGCAGCGTCGAGGGACAGGGTTGGGCCGCGGACACCATATATTTT. Translating gives CASSVEGQGWAADTIYF.

The chain combines TRBV7-3 with TRBJ1-2; D is ambiguous. CDR1 is SGHTA, CDR2 FQGTGA, per germline. The V and J ends lost 5 bases and 4 bases respectively, with 11 bases between them. CDR3 size: 13 residues. This chain's CDR3 is CASSVQRGYGYTF. CDR3 bases: TGTGCCAGCAGCGTACAGCGGGGCTATGGCTACACCTTC.

This chain joins TRBV4-3 and TRBJ1-5; possible D gene TRBD1, 5 bases. The CDR3 covers 13 residues. Trimming pared 4 bases from V and 10 bases from J, leaving 14 bases between. CDR1 and CDR2 (germline): LGHNA, YSLEER. CDR3 nucleotide sequence: TGCGCCAGCAGCCCCGGGACGGAGCTCCCCCAGCATTTT. This gives the protein CASSPGTELPQHF.

The J gene is TRBJ1-5, the V gene TRBV29-1; TRBD1 matches 10 bases. Germline V gene data show CDR1 as SQVTM and CDR2 as ANQGSEA. The CDR3 loop spans 13 amino acids. Germline trimming cut 4 bases from V and 6 bases from J; bases unmatched to any gene: 3. The CDR3 region is CSVGQGAGQPQHF. CDR3 DNA: TGCAGCGTTGGACAGGGGGCAGGTCAGCCCCAGCATTTT.

The V and J genes are TRBV19 and TRBJ2-7, with 10 bases identical to TRBD1. Germline V gives CDR1 LNHDA, CDR2 SQIVND (reference sequence). After removal of 4 bases from V and 5 bases from J, the junction contained 11 bases not matched to a gene. CDR3 length equals 16 residues. The CDR3 sequence is CASSTSEGQGRHEQYF. CDR3 coding DNA: TGTGCCAGTAGTACCTCCGAGGGACAGGGGCGACACGAGCAGTACTTC.

The genes are TRBV7-2 and TRBJ1-3; D is perhaps TRBD1 (5 bases). CDR1 and CDR2 (germline): SGHTA, FQGNSA. The CDR3 is 15 amino acids. The germline V and J ends were trimmed by 2 bases and 2 bases, with 10 bases remaining between them. This CDR3 reads CASSLQQGAGNTIYF. The CDR3 DNA is TGTGCCAGCAGCTTACAGCAAGGGGCTGGAAACACCATATATTTT. Complete variable domain (other parts from reference TRBV7-2 and TRBJ1-3): GAGVSQSPSNKVTEKGKDVELRCDPISGHTALYWYRQSLGQGLEFLIYFQGNSAPDKSGLPSDRFSAERTGGSVSTLTIQRTQQEDSAVYLCASSLQQGAGNTIYFGEGSWLTVV.